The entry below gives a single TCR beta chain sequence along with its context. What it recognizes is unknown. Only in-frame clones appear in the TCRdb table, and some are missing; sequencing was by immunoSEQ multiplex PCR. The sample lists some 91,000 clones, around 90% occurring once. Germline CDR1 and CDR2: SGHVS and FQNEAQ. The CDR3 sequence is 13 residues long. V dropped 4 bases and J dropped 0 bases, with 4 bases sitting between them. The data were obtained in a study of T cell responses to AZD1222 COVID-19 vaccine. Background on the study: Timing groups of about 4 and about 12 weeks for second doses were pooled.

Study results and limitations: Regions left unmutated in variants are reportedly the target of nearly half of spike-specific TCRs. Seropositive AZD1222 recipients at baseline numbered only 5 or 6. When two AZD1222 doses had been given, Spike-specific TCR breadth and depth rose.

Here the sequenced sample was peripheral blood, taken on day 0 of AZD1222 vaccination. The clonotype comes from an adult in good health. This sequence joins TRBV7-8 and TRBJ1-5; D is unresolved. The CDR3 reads CASSYDSNQPQHF. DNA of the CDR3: TGTGCCAGCAGCTACGATAGCAATCAGCCCCAGCATTTT. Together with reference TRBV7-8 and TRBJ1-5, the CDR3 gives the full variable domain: GAGVSQSPRYKVAKRGQDVALRCDPISGHVSLFWYQQALGQGPEFLTYFQNEAQLDKSGLPSDRFFAERPEGSVSTLKIQRTQQEDSAVYLCASSYDSNQPQHFGDGTRLSIL.